Shown below are 2 T cell receptor beta chains from a single sample sequenced in a study of shared T cell receptors in the human thymus. Repertoires were generated with immunoSEQ multiplex PCR, while TCRdb's copy carries only in-frame clones and drops some. This sample yields approximately 730,000 clones, of which 80% to 90% are seen a single time; more than 0.01% belongs to the top ten. These same data were also listed under a study on human thymus T cells.

Sample: thymocytes. These receptors were collected from a girl under two years old with a congenital heart defect.

The CDR3 DNA follows: TGTGCCAGCAGCTCCATACTCCAGGGCCCCCCGATCTCACTATCTGAAGCTTTCTTT. It yields the protein CASSSILQGPPISLSEAFF. The rearrangement links TRBV7-6 to TRBJ1-1, with D tentatively TRBD1 (5 bases). This CDR3 is 19 amino acids long. Deletions cut 4 bases from V and 6 bases from J, with 30 bases between. The germline gives CDR1 SGHVS, CDR2 FNYEAQ.

The rearrangement links TRBV14 to TRBJ2-7; 16 nucleotides match TRBD2. V dropped 2 bases and J dropped 5; count of bases not matched to a gene: 12. CDR1 and CDR2 (germline): SGHDN, FVKESK. The CDR3 spans 19 residues. The CDR3 DNA reads TGTGCCAGCAGCCAACTCCCCCCGGGACTAGCGGGGGGGCATCACGAGCAGTACTTC. Residues: CASSQLPPGLAGGHHEQYF.